Presented here are 18 T cell receptor beta chains from one specimen sequenced in a study of cytomegalovirus exposure and HLA in healthy donors. The PCR had 60 Vbeta and 13 Jbeta primers. The assay was immunoSEQ multiplex PCR, and TCRdb's table has in-frame clones only and misses some. The sample consists of 150,000 to 200,000 clones, 77% of them appearing once. The source material was PBMCs. Receptor source: a woman aged 25 to 45 in good health and CMV-seronegative.

The chain has TRBV28 and TRBJ2-7, with D perhaps matching TRBD1 (5 bases). The V end was cut by 6 bases, the J end by 7 bases, with 19 bases between. In germline, CDR1 is MDHEN, CDR2 SYDVKM. This CDR3 is 14 amino acids long. Here the CDR3 DNA reads TGTGCCAGCAGGTCCCATGGGGCGCTTGGGGAGCAGTACTTC. Translated, it gives CASRSHGALGEQYF.

As regards this clone: Compared with germline, one end of the junction differs, possibly owing to a read error. This chain joins TRBV7-9 and TRBJ1-1; D is unclear. The CDR3 runs 12 residues. Germline CDR1 and CDR2: SEHNR and FQNEAQ (reference sequence). CDR3 nucleotides: TGTTCCAGCAGCCCCCCTAGAGCTGAAGCTTTCTTT. Encoded protein: CSSSPPRAEAFF.

J is TRBJ2-7 and V is TRBV5-1; 11 nucleotides match TRBD1. Trimming cost V 4 bases and J 4 bases; bases outside gene matches: 13. The CDR3 is 17 residues long. Looked up from germline, CDR1 is SGHRS and CDR2 is YFSETQ. CDR3 sequence reads: CASSPRTGGAGRYEQYF. The CDR3 nucleotides read TGCGCCAGCAGCCCCCGGACAGGGGGCGCCGGAAGATACGAGCAGTACTTC.

J is TRBJ2-5 and V is TRBV7-2; 7 bases align to TRBD1. There are 15 residues in the CDR3. The V segment lost 6 bases and the J segment 4 bases; nucleotides outside the gene matches: 11. In germline, CDR1 is SGHTA, CDR2 FQGNSA. DNA for the CDR3: TGTGCCAGCAGTCCCCTCGGCACAGGGGCAGAGACCCAGTACTTC. The encoded protein is CASSPLGTGAETQYF.

The genes are TRBV6-6 and TRBJ1-6; D may be TRBD1 (6 bases). The CDR3 is made up of 16 amino acids. From germline, CDR1 is MNHNY and CDR2 SVGAGI (reference sequence). V was trimmed by 5 bases and J by 7 bases, leaving 18 bases between them. CDR3 sequence reads: CASSKTGSELNSPLHF. Written as DNA, the CDR3 is TGTGCCAGCAGTAAGACAGGCTCCGAACTAAATTCACCCCTCCACTTT.

The V call is TRBV19, the J call TRBJ1-5; TRBD1 agrees at 9 bases. The germline gives CDR1 LNHDA, CDR2 SQIVND (reference sequence). V shed 5 bases, J shed 5 bases, and the junction held 7 bases outside the gene matches. The CDR3 is made up of 15 amino acids. CDR3 amino acids: CASSQRDRVHQPQHF. For the CDR3, the DNA is TGTGCCAGTAGTCAACGGGACAGGGTCCATCAGCCCCAGCATTTT.

The rearrangement uses TRBV28 and TRBJ1-2; 10 nucleotides match TRBD1. Trimming at V came to 2 bases and at J to 7 bases, leaving 7 bases not matched to a gene. The germline V gene has CDR1 MDHEN and CDR2 SYDVKM. The CDR3 has 15 residues. Here the CDR3 reads CASSLTGTGVIGYTF. CDR3 nucleotides: TGTGCCAGCAGTTTAACCGGGACAGGGGTTATTGGCTACACCTTC.

This chain links TRBV19 with TRBJ2-3; the match to TRBD2 covers 10 bases. With 4 bases clipped from V and 5 bases from J, the junction kept 9 bases outside the gene matches. Germline-derived CDR1 and CDR2 are LNHDA and SQIVND (reference sequence). This CDR3 has 16 residues. The CDR3 loop reads CASSRPSGGAKDTQYF. As DNA, the CDR3 is TGTGCCAGTAGTAGACCTAGCGGGGGTGCAAAAGATACGCAGTATTTT.

This rearrangement joins TRBV9 to TRBJ1-1, with 11 bases identical to TRBD1. This CDR3 is 15 amino acids long. J gave up 5 bases and V 2 bases, and 5 bases lay outside the gene matches. The germline CDR1 and CDR2 sequences are SGDLS and YYNGEE. This CDR3 reads CASSVAGQGGTEAFF. The CDR3, as DNA: TGTGCCAGCAGCGTCGCGGGACAGGGGGGGACTGAAGCTTTCTTT.

This clone has only one observation. The chain recombines TRBV9 with TRBJ2-7; the match to TRBD2 covers 12 bases. V was clipped by 0 bases and J by 6 bases; unmatched bases: 7. Per the germline V gene, CDR1 is SGDLS and CDR2 is YYNGEE. This CDR3 has 16 amino acids. The CDR3 DNA sequence: TGTGCCAGCAGCGTAGGAAGACTAGCGGGGGTTCCCGAGCAGTACTTC. Amino acid sequence: CASSVGRLAGVPEQYF.

J is TRBJ1-2 and V is TRBV7-8; D might be TRBD1 (6 bases). This CDR3 region has 14 residues. V shed 5 bases and J shed 7 bases, with 17 bases lying between them. Per germline, CDR1 SGHVS and CDR2 FQNEAQ. The CDR3 DNA reads TGTGCCAGCAGCCTAGGATCGAGGGGGTTTGGCTACACCTTC. Translating it yields CASSLGSRGFGYTF.

The gene calls are TRBV5-6 and TRBJ2-3; possibly TRBD1 for D (5 bases). Germline V gene lookup returns CDR1 SGHDT and CDR2 YYEEEE. V lost 0 bases, J lost 2 bases, and 7 bases lay in between. The CDR3 runs to 14 residues. The CDR3 region has the DNA TGTGCCAGCAGCTTGGGGGGCTACACAGATACGCAGTATTTT. Translated, it gives CASSLGGYTDTQYF.

The rearrangement joins TRBV30 to TRBJ1-1, with D unclear. Germline V CDR1 and CDR2: GTSNPN, SVGIG (reference sequence). V lost 2 bases and J 5 bases, leaving 18 bases between the germline ends. The CDR3 loop spans 15 amino acids. CDR3 sequence reads: CAWSRSPLVRTEAFF. The CDR3 DNA sequence: TGTGCCTGGAGTAGATCGCCCCTGGTGAGGACTGAAGCTTTCTTT.

The V call is TRBV19, the J call TRBJ2-2; 7 bases fit TRBD1. Germline V gene lookup returns CDR1 LNHDA and CDR2 SQIVND (reference sequence). Trimming removed 6 bases from V and 7 bases from J; junction bases left unmatched: 5. The CDR3 has 13 amino acids. CDR3 DNA sequence: TGTGCCAGTAGGGAGCAGGGGGTCGGGGAGCTGTTTTTT. Its protein product is CASREQGVGELFF. The full variable domain, rest sourced from reference TRBV19 and TRBJ2-2, is DGGITQSPKYLFRKEGQNVTLSCEQNLNHDAMYWYRQDPGQGLRLIYYSQIVNDFQKGDIAEGYSVSREKKESFPLTVTSAQKNPTAFYLCASREQGVGELFFGEGSRLTVL.

CDR3: CASSLTRNYEQYF. The CDR3, as DNA: TGTGCCAGCAGCTTAACCCGTAACTACGAGCAGTACTTC. The chain has TRBV7-3 and TRBJ2-7; D remains ambiguous. The V end lost 0 bases, the J end lost 3 bases, and 6 bases lay between the germline ends. CDR1 SGHTA and CDR2 FQGTGA come from the germline V gene. The CDR3 contains 13 residues.

This clone was counted only a few times. V and J are TRBV19 and TRBJ1-1, with D possibly matching TRBD1 (5 bases). Trimming took 2 bases from V and 1 from J, leaving 8 bases between them. Germline V CDR1 and CDR2: LNHDA, SQIVND (reference sequence). This CDR3 has 14 residues. The CDR3, as DNA: TGTGCCAGTAGTATACGACAGCAGAACACTGAAGCTTTCTTT. Encoded protein: CASSIRQQNTEAFF. Using reference TRBV19 and TRBJ1-1 for the parts outside the CDR3, the full variable domain is DGGITQSPKYLFRKEGQNVTLSCEQNLNHDAMYWYRQDPGQGLRLIYYSQIVNDFQKGDIAEGYSVSREKKESFPLTVTSAQKNPTAFYLCASSIRQQNTEAFFGQGTRLTVV.

The chain has TRBV27 and TRBJ2-7; 12 bases align to TRBD2. With V trimmed by 6 bases and J by 1 base, 4 bases remained unmatched. The CDR3 has 15 residues. The germline gives CDR1 MNHEY, CDR2 SMNVEV (reference sequence). CDR3 sequence reads: CASRVGLAGSYEQYF. DNA for the CDR3: TGTGCCAGCAGGGTCGGACTAGCGGGGTCCTACGAGCAGTACTTC.

The chain couples TRBV29-1 to TRBJ1-3; D possibly corresponds to TRBD1 (5 bases). This CDR3 contains 16 residues. V lost 0 bases and J 0 bases, leaving 12 bases between the germline ends. The germline CDR1 and CDR2 sequences are SQVTM and ANQGSEA. The CDR3 DNA is TGCAGCGTTGAAGACCACAGGAGCGACTCTGGAAACACCATATATTTT. As protein: CSVEDHRSDSGNTIYF.